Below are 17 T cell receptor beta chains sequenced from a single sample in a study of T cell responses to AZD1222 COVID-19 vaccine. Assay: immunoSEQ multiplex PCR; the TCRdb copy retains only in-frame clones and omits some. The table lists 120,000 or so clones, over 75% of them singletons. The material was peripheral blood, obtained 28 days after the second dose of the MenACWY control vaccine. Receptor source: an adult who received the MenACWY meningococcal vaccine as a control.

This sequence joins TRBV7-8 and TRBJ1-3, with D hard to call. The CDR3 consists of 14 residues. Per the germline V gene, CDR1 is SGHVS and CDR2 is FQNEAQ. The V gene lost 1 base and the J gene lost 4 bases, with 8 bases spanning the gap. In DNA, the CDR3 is TGTGCCAGCAGCTTAGGTTCCCGCGGAAACACCATATATTTT. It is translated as CASSLGSRGNTIYF.

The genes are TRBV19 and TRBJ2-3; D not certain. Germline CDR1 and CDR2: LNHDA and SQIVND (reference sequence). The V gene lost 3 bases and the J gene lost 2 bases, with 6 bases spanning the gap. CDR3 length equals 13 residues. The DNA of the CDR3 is TGTGCCAGTAGTATGGGCTACACAGATACGCAGTATTTT. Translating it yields CASSMGYTDTQYF.

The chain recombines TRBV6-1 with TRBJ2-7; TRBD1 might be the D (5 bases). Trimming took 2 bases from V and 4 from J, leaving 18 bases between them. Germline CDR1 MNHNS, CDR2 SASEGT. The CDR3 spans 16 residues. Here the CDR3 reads CASSEQGSADPYEQYF. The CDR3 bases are TGTGCCAGCAGTGAACAGGGTTCAGCAGATCCATACGAGCAGTACTTC.

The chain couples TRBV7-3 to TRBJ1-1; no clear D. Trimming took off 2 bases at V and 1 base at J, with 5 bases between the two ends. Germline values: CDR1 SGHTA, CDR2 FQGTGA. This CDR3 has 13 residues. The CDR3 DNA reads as TGTGCCAGCAGCTTAGTCGGGAACACTGAAGCTTTCTTT. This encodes CASSLVGNTEAFF.

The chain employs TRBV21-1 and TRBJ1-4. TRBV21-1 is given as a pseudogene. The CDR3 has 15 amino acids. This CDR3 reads CASSKEASEAEKLFF. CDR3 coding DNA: TGTGCCAGCAGCAAAGAGGCCTCCGAAGCCGAAAAACTGTTTTTT.

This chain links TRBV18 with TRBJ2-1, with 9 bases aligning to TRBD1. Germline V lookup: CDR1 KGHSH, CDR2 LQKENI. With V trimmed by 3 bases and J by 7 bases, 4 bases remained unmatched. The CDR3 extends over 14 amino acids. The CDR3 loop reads CASSPGTGMNEQFF. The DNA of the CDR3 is TGTGCCAGCTCACCCGGGACAGGGATGAATGAGCAGTTCTTC.

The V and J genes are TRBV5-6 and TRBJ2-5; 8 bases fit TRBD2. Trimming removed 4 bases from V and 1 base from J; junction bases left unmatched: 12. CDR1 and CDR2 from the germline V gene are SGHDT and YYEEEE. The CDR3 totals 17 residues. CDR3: CASSDGTSGGVQETQYF. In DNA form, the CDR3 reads TGTGCCAGCAGCGACGGTACAAGCGGGGGTGTCCAAGAGACCCAGTACTTC.

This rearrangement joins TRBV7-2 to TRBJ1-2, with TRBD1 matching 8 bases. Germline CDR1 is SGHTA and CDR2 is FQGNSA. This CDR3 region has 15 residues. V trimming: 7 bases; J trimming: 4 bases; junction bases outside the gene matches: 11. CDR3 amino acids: CASNQGAVSGYGYTF. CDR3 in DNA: TGTGCCAGCAATCAGGGGGCGGTTTCTGGCTATGGCTACACCTTC.

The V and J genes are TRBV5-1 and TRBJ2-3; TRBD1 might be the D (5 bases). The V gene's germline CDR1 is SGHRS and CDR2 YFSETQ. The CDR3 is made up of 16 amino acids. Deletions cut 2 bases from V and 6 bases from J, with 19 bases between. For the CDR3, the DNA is TGCGCCAGCAGCTTCGACCCCCGGACATCCCAGGATACGCAGTATTTT. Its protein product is CASSFDPRTSQDTQYF.

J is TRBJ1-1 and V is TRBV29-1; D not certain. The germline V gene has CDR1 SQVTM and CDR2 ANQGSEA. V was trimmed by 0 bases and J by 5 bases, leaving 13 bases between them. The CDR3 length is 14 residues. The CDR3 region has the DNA TGCAGCGTTGAAGAACATGGTGCGGGTACTGAAGCTTTCTTT. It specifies CSVEEHGAGTEAFF. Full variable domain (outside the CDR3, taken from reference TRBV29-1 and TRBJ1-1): SAVISQKPSRDICQRGTSLTIQCQVDSQVTMMFWYRQQPGQSLTLIATANQGSEATYESGFVIDKFPISRPNLTFSTLTVSNMSPEDSSIYLCSVEEHGAGTEAFFGQGTRLTVV.

The CDR3 here is CASSPTPLNEQFF. In nucleotides, the CDR3 is TGTGCCAGCAGTCCTACCCCCCTTAATGAGCAGTTCTTC. The gene calls are TRBV9 and TRBJ2-1, with D unclear. This CDR3 is 13 amino acids long. With 5 bases removed from V and 7 bases from J, the gap between germline ends came to 13 bases. Germline V gene data show CDR1 as SGDLS and CDR2 as YYNGEE. The full variable domain, completed using reference TRBV9 and TRBJ2-1, is DSGVTQTPKHLITATGQRVTLRCSPRSGDLSVYWYQQSLDQGLQFLIQYYNGEERAKGNILERFSAQQFPDLHSELNLSSLELGDSALYFCASSPTPLNEQFFGPGTRLTVL.

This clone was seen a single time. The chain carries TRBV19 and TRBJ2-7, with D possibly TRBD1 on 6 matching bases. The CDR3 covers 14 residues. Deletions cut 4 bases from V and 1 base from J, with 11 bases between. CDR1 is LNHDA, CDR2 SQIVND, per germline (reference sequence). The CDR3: CASSKAGESYEQYF. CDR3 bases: TGTGCCAGTAGTAAGGCAGGGGAGTCCTACGAGCAGTACTTC.

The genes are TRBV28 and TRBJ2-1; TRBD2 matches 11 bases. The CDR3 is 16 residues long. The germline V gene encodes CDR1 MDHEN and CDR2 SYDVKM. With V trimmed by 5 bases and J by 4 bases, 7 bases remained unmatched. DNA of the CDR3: TGTGCCAGCAGTCCAGGGGGGACTAGCGGTTACAATGAGCAGTTCTTC. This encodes CASSPGGTSGYNEQFF.

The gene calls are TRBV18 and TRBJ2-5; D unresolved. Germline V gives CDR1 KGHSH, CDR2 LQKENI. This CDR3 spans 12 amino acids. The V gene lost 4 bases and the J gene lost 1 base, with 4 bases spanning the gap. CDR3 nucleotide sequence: TGTGCCAGCTCACGACCCCAAGAGACCCAGTACTTC. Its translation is CASSRPQETQYF.

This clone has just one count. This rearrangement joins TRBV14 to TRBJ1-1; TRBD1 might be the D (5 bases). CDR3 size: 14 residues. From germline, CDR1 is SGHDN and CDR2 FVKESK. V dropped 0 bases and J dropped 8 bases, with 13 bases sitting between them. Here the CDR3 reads CASSQEFGGSEAFF. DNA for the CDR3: TGTGCCAGCAGCCAAGAATTCGGGGGTTCCGAAGCTTTCTTT. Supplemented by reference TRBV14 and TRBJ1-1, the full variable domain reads EAGVTQFPSHSVIEKGQTVTLRCDPISGHDNLYWYRRVMGKEIKFLLHFVKESKQDESGMPNNRFLAERTGGTYSTLKVQPAELEDSGVYFCASSQEFGGSEAFFGQGTRLTVV.

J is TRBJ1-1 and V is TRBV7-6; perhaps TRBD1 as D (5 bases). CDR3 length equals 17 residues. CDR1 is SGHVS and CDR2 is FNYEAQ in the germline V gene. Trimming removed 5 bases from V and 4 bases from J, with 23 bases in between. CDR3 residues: CASSPSLVGTPITEAFF. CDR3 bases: TGTGCCAGCAGCCCCTCACTGGTTGGGACGCCCATCACTGAAGCTTTCTTT.

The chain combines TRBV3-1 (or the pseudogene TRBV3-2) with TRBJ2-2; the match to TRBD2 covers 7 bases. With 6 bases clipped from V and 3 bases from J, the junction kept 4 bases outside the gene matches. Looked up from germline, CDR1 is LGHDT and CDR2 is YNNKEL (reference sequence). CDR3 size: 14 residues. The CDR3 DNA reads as TGTGCCAGCAGTAGGGGAGGGTACACCGGGGAGCTGTTTTTT. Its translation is CASSRGGYTGELFF.